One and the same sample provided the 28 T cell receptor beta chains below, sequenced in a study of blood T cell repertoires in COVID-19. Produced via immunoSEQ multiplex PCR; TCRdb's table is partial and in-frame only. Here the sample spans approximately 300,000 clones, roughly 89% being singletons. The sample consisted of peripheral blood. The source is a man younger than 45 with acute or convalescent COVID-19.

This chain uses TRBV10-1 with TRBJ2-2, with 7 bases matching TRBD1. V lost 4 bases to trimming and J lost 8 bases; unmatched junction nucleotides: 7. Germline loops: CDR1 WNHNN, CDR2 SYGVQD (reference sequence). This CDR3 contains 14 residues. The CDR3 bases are TGCGCCAGCAGTGGACAGGGCGAGGGAGGGGAGCTGTTTTTT. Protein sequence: CASSGQGEGGELFF.

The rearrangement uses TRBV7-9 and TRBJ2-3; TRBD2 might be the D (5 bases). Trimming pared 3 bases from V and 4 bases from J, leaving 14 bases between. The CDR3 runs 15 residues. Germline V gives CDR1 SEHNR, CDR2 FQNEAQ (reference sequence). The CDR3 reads CASSLPSKEPDTQYF. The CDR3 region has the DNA TGTGCCAGCAGCTTGCCTAGCAAGGAGCCAGATACGCAGTATTTT.

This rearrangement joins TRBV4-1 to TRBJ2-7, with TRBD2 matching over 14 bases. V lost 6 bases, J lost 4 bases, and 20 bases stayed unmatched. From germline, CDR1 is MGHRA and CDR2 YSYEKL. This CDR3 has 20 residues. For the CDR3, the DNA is TGCGCCAGCAGTAAAAAACCCGGGACTAGCGGGAGTTCGCGGTTATACGAGCAGTACTTC. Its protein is CASSKKPGTSGSSRLYEQYF.

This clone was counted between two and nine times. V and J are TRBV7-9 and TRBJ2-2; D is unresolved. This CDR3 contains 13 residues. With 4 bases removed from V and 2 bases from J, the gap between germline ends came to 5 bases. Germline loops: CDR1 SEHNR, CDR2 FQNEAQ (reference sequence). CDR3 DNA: TGTGCCAGCAGCTCGTTAAACACCGGGGAGCTGTTTTTT. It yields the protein CASSSLNTGELFF.

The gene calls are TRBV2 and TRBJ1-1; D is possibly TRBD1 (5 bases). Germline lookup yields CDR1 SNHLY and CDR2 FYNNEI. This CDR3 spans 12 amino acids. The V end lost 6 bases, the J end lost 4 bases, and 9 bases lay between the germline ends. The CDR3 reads CASRRTSTEAFF. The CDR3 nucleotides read TGTGCCAGCAGGCGGACATCCACTGAAGCTTTCTTT. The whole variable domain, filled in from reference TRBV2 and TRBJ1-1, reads EPEVTQTPSHQVTQMGQEVILRCVPISNHLYFYWYRQILGQKVEFLVSFYNNEISEKSEIFDDQFSVERPDGSNFTLKIRSTKLEDSAMYFCASRRTSTEAFFGQGTRLTVV.

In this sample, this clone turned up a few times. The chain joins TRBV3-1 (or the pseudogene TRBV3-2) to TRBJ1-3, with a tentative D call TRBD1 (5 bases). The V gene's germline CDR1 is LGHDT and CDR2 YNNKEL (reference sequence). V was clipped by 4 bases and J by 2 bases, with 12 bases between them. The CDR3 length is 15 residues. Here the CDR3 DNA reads TGTGCCAGCAGCCCGAGAAAAGGGGCTGGAAACACCATATATTTT. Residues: CASSPRKGAGNTIYF.

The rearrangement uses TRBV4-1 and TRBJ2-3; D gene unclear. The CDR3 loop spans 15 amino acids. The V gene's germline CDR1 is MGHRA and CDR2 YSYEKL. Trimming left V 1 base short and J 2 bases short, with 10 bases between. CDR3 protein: CASSQVGLITDTQYF. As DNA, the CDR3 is TGCGCCAGCAGCCAAGTTGGCCTTATCACAGATACGCAGTATTTT.

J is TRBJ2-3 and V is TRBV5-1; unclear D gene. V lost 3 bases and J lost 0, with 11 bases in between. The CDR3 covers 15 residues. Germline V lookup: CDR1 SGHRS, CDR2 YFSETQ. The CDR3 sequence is CASSSLERSTDTQYF. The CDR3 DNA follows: TGCGCCAGCAGCTCGCTGGAGAGAAGCACAGATACGCAGTATTTT.

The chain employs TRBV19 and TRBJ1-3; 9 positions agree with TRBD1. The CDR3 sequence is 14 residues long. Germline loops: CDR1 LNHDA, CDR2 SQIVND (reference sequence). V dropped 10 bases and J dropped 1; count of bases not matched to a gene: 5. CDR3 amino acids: CATHGTGSGNTIYF. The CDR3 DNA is TGTGCCACCCATGGGACAGGGTCTGGAAACACCATATATTTT.

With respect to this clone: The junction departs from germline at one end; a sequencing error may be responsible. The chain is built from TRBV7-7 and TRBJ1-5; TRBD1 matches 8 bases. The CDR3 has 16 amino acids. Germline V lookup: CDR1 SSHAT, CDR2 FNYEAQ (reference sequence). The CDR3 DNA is TGTGCTAGCAGCTGCAAAGAGGACAGGGAGAATCAGCCCCAGCATTTT. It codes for CASSCKEDRENQPQHF.

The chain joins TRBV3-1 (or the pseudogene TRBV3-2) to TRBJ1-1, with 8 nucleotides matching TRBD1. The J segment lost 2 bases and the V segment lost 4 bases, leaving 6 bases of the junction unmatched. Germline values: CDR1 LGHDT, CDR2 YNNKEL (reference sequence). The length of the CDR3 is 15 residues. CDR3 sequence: CASSLRGRLNTEAFF. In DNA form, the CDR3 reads TGTGCCAGCAGCCTCAGGGGGCGCCTAAACACTGAAGCTTTCTTT.

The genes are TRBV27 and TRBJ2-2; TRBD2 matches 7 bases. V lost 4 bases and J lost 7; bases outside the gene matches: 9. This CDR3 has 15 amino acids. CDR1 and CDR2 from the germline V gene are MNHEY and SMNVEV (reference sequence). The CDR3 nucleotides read TGTGCCAGCAGTTACCGCGGGGGAGGGGTCGGGGAGCTGTTTTTT. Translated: CASSYRGGGVGELFF.

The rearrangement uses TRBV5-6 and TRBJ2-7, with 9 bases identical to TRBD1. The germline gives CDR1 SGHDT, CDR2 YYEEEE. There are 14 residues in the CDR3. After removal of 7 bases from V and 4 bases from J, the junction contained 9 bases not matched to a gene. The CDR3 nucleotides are TGTGCCAGCGGACAGGGGCCGTCTGTTTACGAGCAGTACTTC. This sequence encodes CASGQGPSVYEQYF.

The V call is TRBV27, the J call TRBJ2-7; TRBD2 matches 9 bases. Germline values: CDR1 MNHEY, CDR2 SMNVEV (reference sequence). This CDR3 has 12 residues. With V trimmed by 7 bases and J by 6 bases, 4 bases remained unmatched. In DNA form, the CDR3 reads TGTGCCAGCAATGGCGGGAGGGGCGAGCAGTACTTC. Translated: CASNGGRGEQYF.

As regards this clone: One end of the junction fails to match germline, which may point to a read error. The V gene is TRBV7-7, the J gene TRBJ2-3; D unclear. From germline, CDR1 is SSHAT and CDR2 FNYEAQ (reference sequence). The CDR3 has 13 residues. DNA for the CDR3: TGTGCTAGCAGCTCGCGACATACAGATACGCAGTATTTT. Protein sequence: CASSSRHTDTQYF.

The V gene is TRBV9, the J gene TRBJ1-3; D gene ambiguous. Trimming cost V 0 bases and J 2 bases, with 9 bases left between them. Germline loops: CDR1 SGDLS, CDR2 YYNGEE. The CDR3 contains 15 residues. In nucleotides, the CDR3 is TGTGCCAGCAGCGTAGCTAGTGCAGCTGGAAACACCATATATTTT. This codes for CASSVASAAGNTIYF.

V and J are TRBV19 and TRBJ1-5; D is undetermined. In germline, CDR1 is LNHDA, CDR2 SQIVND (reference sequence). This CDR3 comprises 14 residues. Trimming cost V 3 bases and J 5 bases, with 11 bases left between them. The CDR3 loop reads CASSIGVRHQPQHF. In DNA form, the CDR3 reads TGTGCCAGTAGTATCGGCGTCAGGCATCAGCCCCAGCATTTT.

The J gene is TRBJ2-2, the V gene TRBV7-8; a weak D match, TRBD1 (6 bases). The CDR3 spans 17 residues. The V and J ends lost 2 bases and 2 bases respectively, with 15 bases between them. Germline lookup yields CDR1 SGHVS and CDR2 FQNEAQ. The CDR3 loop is CASSLWTVKINTGELFF. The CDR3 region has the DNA TGTGCCAGCAGCTTATGGACAGTTAAAATTAACACCGGGGAGCTGTTTTTT.

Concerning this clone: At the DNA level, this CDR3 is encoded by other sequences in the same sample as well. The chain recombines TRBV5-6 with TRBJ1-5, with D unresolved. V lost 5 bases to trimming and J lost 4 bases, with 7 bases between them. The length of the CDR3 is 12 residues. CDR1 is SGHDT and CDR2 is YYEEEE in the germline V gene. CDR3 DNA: TGTGCCAGCAGTTCCCTTAATCAGCCCCAGCATTTT. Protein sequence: CASSSLNQPQHF.

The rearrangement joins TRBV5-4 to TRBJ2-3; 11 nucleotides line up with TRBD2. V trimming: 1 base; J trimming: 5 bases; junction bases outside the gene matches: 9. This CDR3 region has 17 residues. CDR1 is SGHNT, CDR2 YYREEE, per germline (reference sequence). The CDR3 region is CASSLSSGGAVGDTQYF. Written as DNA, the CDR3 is TGTGCCAGCAGCTTGAGTAGCGGGGGGGCCGTGGGAGATACGCAGTATTTT.

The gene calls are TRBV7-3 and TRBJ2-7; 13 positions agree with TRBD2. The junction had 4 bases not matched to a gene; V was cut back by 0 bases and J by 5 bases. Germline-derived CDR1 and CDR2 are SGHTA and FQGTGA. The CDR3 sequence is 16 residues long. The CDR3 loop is CASSLTWTSGSHEQYF. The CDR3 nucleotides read TGTGCCAGCAGCTTAACCTGGACTAGCGGGAGTCACGAGCAGTACTTC.

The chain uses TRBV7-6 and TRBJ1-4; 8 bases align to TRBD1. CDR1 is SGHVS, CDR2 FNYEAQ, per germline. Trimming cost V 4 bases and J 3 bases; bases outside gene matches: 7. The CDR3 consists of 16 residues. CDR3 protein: CASSSTGVYPNEKLFF. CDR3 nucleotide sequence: TGTGCCAGCAGCTCGACAGGGGTTTACCCTAATGAAAAACTGTTTTTT.

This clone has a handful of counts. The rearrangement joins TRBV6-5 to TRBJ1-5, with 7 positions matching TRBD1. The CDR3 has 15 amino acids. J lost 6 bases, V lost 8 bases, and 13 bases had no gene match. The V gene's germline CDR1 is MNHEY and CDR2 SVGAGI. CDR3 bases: TGTGCCAGCGGGCTACAGGGGCGAGTAGGTCAGCCCCAGCATTTT. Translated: CASGLQGRVGQPQHF.

CDR3 coding DNA: TGCGCCAGCAGCCAAGATAGGGGATTTGGTTCACCCCTCCACTTT. Its protein is CASSQDRGFGSPLHF. The V gene is TRBV4-1, the J gene TRBJ1-6; weak D call: TRBD1 (5 bases). The CDR3 contains 15 residues. Germline V gene sequence: CDR1 MGHRA, CDR2 YSYEKL. V was clipped by 0 bases and J by 9 bases, with 12 bases between them.

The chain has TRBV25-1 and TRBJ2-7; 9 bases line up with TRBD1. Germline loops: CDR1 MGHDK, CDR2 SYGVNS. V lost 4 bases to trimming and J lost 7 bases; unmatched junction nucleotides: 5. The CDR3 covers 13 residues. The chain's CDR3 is CASSGTGAREQYF. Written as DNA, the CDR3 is TGTGCCAGCAGTGGGACAGGGGCCCGGGAGCAGTACTTC.

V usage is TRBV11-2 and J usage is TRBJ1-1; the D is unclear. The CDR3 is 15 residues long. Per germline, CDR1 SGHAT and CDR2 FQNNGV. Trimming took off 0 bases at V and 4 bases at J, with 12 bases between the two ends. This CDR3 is CASSLEVSRSTEAFF. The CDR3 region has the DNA TGTGCCAGCAGCTTAGAGGTCTCGAGGAGCACTGAAGCTTTCTTT.

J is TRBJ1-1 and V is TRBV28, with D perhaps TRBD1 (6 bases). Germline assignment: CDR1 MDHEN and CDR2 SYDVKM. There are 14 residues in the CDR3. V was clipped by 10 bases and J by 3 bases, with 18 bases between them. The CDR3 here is CATRSGGSYTEAFF. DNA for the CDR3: TGTGCCACCCGTAGTGGGGGCTCTTACACTGAAGCTTTCTTT. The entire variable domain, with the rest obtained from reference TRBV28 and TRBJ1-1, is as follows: DVKVTQSSRYLVKRTGEKVFLECVQDMDHENMFWYRQDPGLGLRLIYFSYDVKMKEKGDIPEGYSVSREKKERFSLILESASTNQTSMYLCATRSGGSYTEAFFGQGTRLTVV.

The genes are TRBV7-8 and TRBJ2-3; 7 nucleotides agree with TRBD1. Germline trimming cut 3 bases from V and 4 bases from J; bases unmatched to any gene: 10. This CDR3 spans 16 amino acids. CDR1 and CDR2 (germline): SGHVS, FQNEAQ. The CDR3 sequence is CASSLIRQGIADTQYF. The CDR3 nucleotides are TGTGCCAGCAGCTTGATTCGACAGGGTATTGCAGATACGCAGTATTTT.